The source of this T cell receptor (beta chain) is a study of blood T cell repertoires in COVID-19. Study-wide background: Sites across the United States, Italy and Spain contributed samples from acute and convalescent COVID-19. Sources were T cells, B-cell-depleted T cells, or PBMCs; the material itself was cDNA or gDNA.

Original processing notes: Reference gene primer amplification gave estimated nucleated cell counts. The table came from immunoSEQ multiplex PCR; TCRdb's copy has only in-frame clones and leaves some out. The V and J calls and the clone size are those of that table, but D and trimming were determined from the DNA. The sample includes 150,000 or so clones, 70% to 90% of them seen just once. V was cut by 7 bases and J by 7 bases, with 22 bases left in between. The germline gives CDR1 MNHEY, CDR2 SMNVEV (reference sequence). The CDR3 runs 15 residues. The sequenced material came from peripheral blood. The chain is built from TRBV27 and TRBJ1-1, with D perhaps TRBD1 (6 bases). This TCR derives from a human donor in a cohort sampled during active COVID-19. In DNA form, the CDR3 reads TGTGCCAGCAAAGGTTCTGGACAGCTTAAATATGAAGCTTTCTTT. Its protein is CASKGSGQLKYEAFF.